This record concerns one T cell receptor beta chain sequence. 60 Vbeta and 13 Jbeta primers were used in PCR. The protocol was immunoSEQ multiplex PCR, while the TCRdb copy is restricted to in-frame clones and leaves out a portion. This table lists about 170,000 clones. The CDR3 is made up of 12 amino acids. V was pared by 4 bases and J by 12 bases, with 6 bases of the junction left unmatched. Germline V lookup: CDR1 SGHDT, CDR2 YYEEEE. These data are taken from a study of cytomegalovirus exposure and HLA in healthy donors. The J gene is TRBJ2-1, the V gene TRBV5-6; TRBD2 agrees at 8 bases. The clonotype comes from a woman aged 18-29 years in good health and CMV-seropositive. Sequencing was done on a sample of PBMCs. Here the CDR3 DNA reads TGTGCCAGCAGCAAGGGACTAGTCCCGCAGTTCTTC. It is translated as CASSKGLVPQFF.